One sample yielded the 20 T cell receptor beta chains listed below, sequenced in a study of T-cell reconstitution after alpha-beta-depleted transplantation in children. Unique molecular identifiers were used to barcode this TCRbeta library. Via MiXCR, TCRdb re-called the PCR reads, giving one row per CDR3 protein. This table has 490,000 or so distinct CDR3 sequences, roughly 10% appearing once. The material sequenced was PBMCs, taken before TCRalphabeta/CD19-depleted stem cell transplant. These receptors were obtained from a child under 10 years old with inherited bone marrow failure, due to receive a stem cell transplant.

In this sample, this clonotype turned up many times. The rearrangement joins TRBV6-5 to TRBJ2-7, with 8 nucleotides matching TRBD2. This CDR3 has 15 amino acids. Germline trimming cut 0 bases from V and 5 bases from J; bases unmatched to any gene: 6. Germline V gene lookup returns CDR1 MNHEY and CDR2 SVGAGI. The CDR3 spells CASSYSPLAGDEQYF. The CDR3 nucleotides are TGTGCCAGCAGTTACTCGCCCCTAGCGGGTGACGAGCAGTACTTC.

At least ten counts were recorded for this clonotype. The DNA for the CDR3 is TGTGCCAGCAGCGGCGGGGAGGACCAAGAGACCCAGTACTTC. This translates into CASSGGEDQETQYF. The gene calls are TRBV4-2 and TRBJ2-5; D possibly corresponds to TRBD2 (6 bases). This CDR3 is 14 amino acids long. V lost 5 bases, J lost 0 bases, and 10 bases lay in between. Germline V gives CDR1 LGHNA, CDR2 YNFKEQ.

The table lists this clonotype with many counts. The chain has TRBV19 and TRBJ2-1, with 9 bases lining up with TRBD2. Germline V gives CDR1 LNHDA, CDR2 SQIVND (reference sequence). CDR3 length: 14 residues. Trimming cost V 8 bases and J 9 bases; bases outside gene matches: 11. The CDR3 region has the DNA TGTGCCAGTTTGGCGGGAGGGCCATTGGGTGAGCAGTTCTTC. Translated: CASLAGGPLGEQFF.

The sample holds many counts of this clonotype. The chain links TRBV6-5 to TRBJ2-1; D may be TRBD2 (6 bases). The CDR3 is made up of 15 amino acids. Germline CDR1 reads MNHEY; CDR2 reads SVGAGI. Trimming removed 6 bases at V and 0 bases at J, with 12 bases between. The CDR3 DNA sequence: TGTGCCAGCAGCTTAGCGGAGACCTCCTACAATGAGCAGTTCTTC. Amino acids: CASSLAETSYNEQFF.

Details on this clonotype: Just one base apart from a much larger clone, this may be a read error. This chain joins TRBV20-1 and TRBJ2-5; the D gene is possibly TRBD1 (5 bases). The length of the CDR3 is 14 residues. Germline assignment: CDR1 DFQATT and CDR2 SNEGSKA (reference sequence). V gave up 0 bases and J gave up 5 bases, with 13 bases separating them. DNA of the CDR3: TGCAGTGCTAGAGACAGGGATTCCCGCGAGACCCAGTACTTC. It encodes CSARDRDSRETQYF.

This clonotype has ten or more counts. This CDR3 reads CASSQDMGPAQTQYF. CDR3 DNA sequence: TGCGCCAGCAGCCAAGATATGGGCCCCGCCCAGACCCAGTACTTC. J is TRBJ2-5 and V is TRBV4-1; no clear D gene. The CDR3 runs to 15 residues. The V gene lost 0 bases and the J gene lost 6 bases, with 14 bases spanning the gap. CDR1 is MGHRA and CDR2 is YSYEKL in the germline V gene.

This clonotype was counted ten times or more. V usage is TRBV20-1 and J usage is TRBJ2-7; D not certain. The CDR3 covers 14 residues. Germline-derived CDR1 and CDR2 are DFQATT and SNEGSKA (reference sequence). Trimming stripped 3 bases from V and 1 base from J, with 13 bases between. The CDR3 protein is CSASLGERSYEQYF. DNA of the CDR3: TGCAGTGCTAGTCTTGGCGAGAGGTCCTACGAGCAGTACTTC.

This clonotype occurred many times. The chain joins TRBV28 to TRBJ1-2, with D uncertain. CDR1 and CDR2 from the germline V gene are MDHEN and SYDVKM. The CDR3 contains 12 residues. Trimming took 6 bases from V and 7 from J, leaving 12 bases between them. The CDR3 DNA follows: TGTGCCAGCAGCTTAGAGCTAGGTGGCTACACCTTC. This codes for CASSLELGGYTF.

With regard to this clonotype: Since a much larger clone is just one base distant, this may be a read error. This likely comes from a read error, as the CDR3 has no conserved phenylalanine or tryptophan at its end. The chain carries TRBV3-1 and TRBJ2-2; D remains unclear. The CDR3 has 13 residues. V was trimmed by 0 bases and J by 6 bases, leaving 5 bases between them. CDR1 and CDR2 from the germline V gene are LGHDT and YNNKEL (reference sequence). The CDR3 bases are TGTGCCAGCAGCCAAGATAAGGCCGGGGAGCTGTTTGTT. Its translation is CASSQDKAGELFV.

This clonotype was found a few times. The chain combines TRBV11-2 with TRBJ1-6; TRBD1 is a possible D gene (5 bases). The CDR3 has 18 residues. Germline V lookup: CDR1 SGHAT, CDR2 FQNNGV. Trimming removed 1 base at V and 2 bases at J, with 15 bases between. CDR3: CASSLVGGGGTYNSPLHF. As DNA, the CDR3 is TGTGCCAGCAGCTTAGTGGGGGGGGGTGGGACCTATAATTCACCCCTCCACTTT.

Points on this clonotype: The germline gene is not matched at one end of the junction; a read error may be the cause. The chain combines TRBV12-3 or TRBV12-4 with TRBJ2-5; 14 bases match TRBD2. The CDR3 is made up of 15 amino acids. The CDR3 DNA is TGTGCCAGCACCAGACTAGCGGGAGGGCAAGAGCCCCAGTACTTC. Translating it yields CASTRLAGGQEPQYF.

The chain recombines TRBV19 with TRBJ1-5, with 9 bases matching TRBD1. From germline, CDR1 is LNHDA and CDR2 SQIVND (reference sequence). Unmatched junction bases numbered 3, after V lost 3 bases and J lost 6 bases. There are 14 residues in the CDR3. The CDR3 reads CASSMGTGTQPQHF. The CDR3 DNA reads as TGTGCCAGTAGTATGGGGACAGGGACTCAGCCCCAGCATTTT.

This clonotype has at least ten counts. The gene calls are TRBV20-1 and TRBJ2-7, with 11 positions matching TRBD2. The CDR3 runs to 13 residues. V shed 7 bases, J shed 3 bases, and the junction held 5 bases outside the gene matches. Germline V CDR1 and CDR2: DFQATT, SNEGSKA (reference sequence). CDR3 loop: CSGRLAGSYEQYF. As DNA, the CDR3 is TGCAGTGGAAGACTAGCGGGGAGCTACGAGCAGTACTTC.

In this sample, this clonotype turned up many times. The chain uses TRBV19 and TRBJ2-1; D is ambiguous. Germline V gives CDR1 LNHDA, CDR2 SQIVND (reference sequence). The V end lost 2 bases, the J end lost 5 bases, and 19 bases lay between the germline ends. The CDR3 totals 17 residues. DNA of the CDR3: TGTGCCAGTAGTATACGGCGTTCGGGCCGAATCAACAATGAGCAGTTCTTC. This encodes CASSIRRSGRINNEQFF.

V is TRBV19 and J is TRBJ2-3; 14 bases line up with TRBD2. This CDR3 contains 16 residues. V was pared by 8 bases and J by 2 bases, with 6 bases of the junction left unmatched. The germline CDR1 and CDR2 sequences are LNHDA and SQIVND (reference sequence). The CDR3 spells CASGLAGGRATDTQYF. CDR3 nucleotide sequence: TGTGCCAGTGGACTAGCGGGAGGCCGCGCCACAGATACGCAGTATTTT.

Many counts were recorded for this clonotype. The chain links TRBV10-2 to TRBJ2-2; 7 nucleotides line up with TRBD2. V trimming: 5 bases; J trimming: 7 bases; junction bases outside the gene matches: 10. Germline assignment: CDR1 WSHSY and CDR2 SAAADI. The CDR3 has 15 amino acids. The CDR3 DNA follows: TGCGCCAGCAGTTCCTTCGGGGGGAGGATCGGGGAGCTGTTTTTT. Its translation is CASSSFGGRIGELFF.

This clonotype was found many times. This sequence joins TRBV9 and TRBJ2-7, with D possibly called TRBD1 or TRBD2 (5 bases each). Germline values: CDR1 SGDLS, CDR2 YYNGEE. V was shortened by 2 bases and J by 3 bases, with 12 bases between the two germline ends. The CDR3 runs to 14 residues. This chain's CDR3 is CASSVGGPDYEQYF. Written as DNA, the CDR3 is TGTGCCAGCAGCGTTGGGGGACCTGACTACGAGCAGTACTTC.

This clonotype has ten or more counts. This chain joins TRBV29-1 and TRBJ2-7, with D possibly TRBD1 on 5 matching bases. The germline V and J ends were trimmed by 5 bases and 2 bases, with 7 bases remaining between them. Germline V gene data show CDR1 as SQVTM and CDR2 as ANQGSEA. The CDR3 is made up of 11 amino acids. For the CDR3, the DNA is TGCAGCGTTACGACAGCCTACGAGCAGTACTTC. Translating it yields CSVTTAYEQYF.

This clonotype was counted only a few times. This rearrangement joins TRBV2 to TRBJ1-3; no firm D call. Germline V CDR1 and CDR2: SNHLY, FYNNEI. V lost 6 bases, J lost 7 bases, and 10 bases lay in between. The CDR3 has 12 amino acids. CDR3 nucleotides: TGTGCCAGCAGGTTTGGCGGCAACACCATATATTTT. Its protein is CASRFGGNTIYF.

This clonotype has ten or more counts. The chain couples TRBV5-1 to TRBJ2-3; 8 nucleotides agree with TRBD1. The ends lost 0 bases at V and 1 base at J; junction bases unmatched: 4. The CDR3 loop spans 16 amino acids. Germline-derived CDR1 and CDR2 are SGHRS and YFSETQ. DNA of the CDR3: TGCGCCAGCAGCTTGGAGGGGACAGGACGCACAGATACGCAGTATTTT. It yields the protein CASSLEGTGRTDTQYF.